The 13 T cell receptor beta chains listed next were all sequenced from one sample in a study of T cells after yellow fever vaccination. TCRdb ran MiXCR on the 5' RACE reads and lists one entry per CDR3 protein. Among fewer than 450,000 distinct CDR3 sequences, roughly 7.5% were seen once, and the ten largest hold 17%. The sample here was PBMCs, taken about 49 days after the first yellow fever vaccination. All receptors come from a man aged 18 to 29 who received the YFV17D yellow fever vaccine.

This clonotype has just a few counts. This CDR3 is CASSPTSGGSYYNEQFF. In DNA form, the CDR3 reads TGTGCCAGCAGCCCAACCTCCGGGGGGTCATACTACAATGAGCAGTTCTTC. The chain combines TRBV7-2 with TRBJ2-1; TRBD2 matches at 7 bases. This CDR3 contains 17 residues. Germline V gives CDR1 SGHTA, CDR2 FQGNSA. The V gene end was trimmed by 5 bases and the J gene end by 3 bases; junction bases not matched to a gene: 13.

This clonotype was counted between two and nine times. The gene calls are TRBV6-2 or TRBV6-3 and TRBJ1-2; weak D call: TRBD1 (5 bases). Germline V lookup: CDR1 MNHEY, CDR2 SVGEGT. The CDR3 extends over 13 amino acids. V gave up 6 bases and J gave up 2 bases, with 10 bases separating them. CDR3 in amino acids: CASRPGPNYGYTF. CDR3 coding DNA: TGTGCCAGCAGACCGGGACCCAACTATGGCTACACCTTC.

This clonotype was seen many times. At one end, the junction sequence differs from germline, possibly due to a read error. The V gene is TRBV20-1, the J gene TRBJ2-7, with 10 positions matching TRBD2. CDR1 DFQATT and CDR2 SNEGSKA come from the germline V gene (reference sequence). This CDR3 is built from 11 residues. In DNA, the CDR3 is TGCAGTGCCCCCGCTTCGGGGACTAGCGTTTTC. It encodes CSAPASGTSVF.

CDR3 nucleotides: TGTGCCAGCAGTTTAATGGGAGGGGACTATGGCTACACCTTC. Protein product: CASSLMGGDYGYTF. This chain connects TRBV12-3 or TRBV12-4 to TRBJ1-2; possibly TRBD1 for D (5 bases). The V and J ends lost 2 bases and 3 bases respectively, with 10 bases between them. CDR3 size: 14 residues.

The chain couples TRBV29-1 to TRBJ1-2; 9 nucleotides align to TRBD1. The CDR3 loop spans 15 amino acids. After removal of 4 bases from V and 4 bases from J, the junction contained 10 bases not matched to a gene. Germline V CDR1 and CDR2: SQVTM, ANQGSEA. This CDR3 is CSVGEWDRALYGYTF. CDR3 coding DNA: TGCAGCGTTGGGGAGTGGGACAGGGCGCTCTATGGCTACACCTTC.

This chain connects TRBV20-1 to TRBJ1-2; the D gene is possibly TRBD1 (5 bases). CDR3 length equals 15 residues. V was clipped by 3 bases and J by 1 base, with 15 bases between them. CDR1 is DFQATT and CDR2 is SNEGSKA in the germline V gene (reference sequence). CDR3 DNA sequence: TGCAGTGCTAGTACCGGGACGGACCTTAACTATGGCTACACCTTC. Encoded protein: CSASTGTDLNYGYTF.

This clonotype has only a few counts. This chain joins TRBV4-3 and TRBJ1-6, with D uncertain. The V end lost 1 base, the J end lost 4 bases, and 11 bases lay between the germline ends. The CDR3 has 16 amino acids. Germline V gene data show CDR1 as LGHNA and CDR2 as YSLEER. The CDR3 reads CASSQVWASYNSPLHF. DNA for the CDR3: TGCGCCAGCAGCCAAGTTTGGGCCTCATATAATTCACCCCTCCACTTT.

The rearrangement links TRBV12-3 or TRBV12-4 to TRBJ2-2, with 9 positions matching TRBD1. V shed 6 bases and J 5 bases; nucleotides not matched to a gene: 7. The CDR3 is made up of 15 amino acids. The CDR3 DNA follows: TGTGCCAGCAGCCTGCCCGGGACAGGGACCGGGGAGCTGTTTTTT. Its protein product is CASSLPGTGTGELFF.

This clonotype counts as medium-sized. The CDR3 region is CASSLGLSYEQYF. In DNA, the CDR3 is TGTGCCAGCAGCTTAGGTCTCTCCTACGAGCAGTACTTC. V usage is TRBV7-6 and J usage is TRBJ2-7; D ambiguous. Germline V CDR1 and CDR2: SGHVS, FNYEAQ. The CDR3 is 13 residues long. The V end was cut by 1 base, the J end by 0 bases, with 4 bases between.

This clonotype was counted between two and nine times. The chain combines TRBV3-1 with TRBJ2-3, with D uncertain. Germline V gene sequence: CDR1 LGHDT, CDR2 YNNKEL (reference sequence). The CDR3 extends over 14 amino acids. The germline V and J ends were trimmed by 3 bases and 3 bases, with 10 bases remaining between them. As DNA, the CDR3 is TGTGCCAGCAGCCAGTACAGAATAACAGATACGCAGTATTTT. As protein: CASSQYRITDTQYF.

This clonotype has just a few counts. V gene TRBV5-1 combines with J gene TRBJ2-5, with 7 nucleotides matching TRBD2. Trimming removed 0 bases from V and 1 base from J; junction bases left unmatched: 3. The CDR3 has 15 residues. Germline-derived CDR1 and CDR2 are SGHRS and YFSETQ. The CDR3 DNA reads TGCGCCAGCAGCTTGGCCAGCGGGGCCCAAGAGACCCAGTACTTC. This sequence encodes CASSLASGAQETQYF.

This clonotype turned up a few times. The CDR3 sequence: CASSSRAGYNEQFF. The CDR3 bases are TGCGCCAGCAGTAGCAGGGCCGGCTACAATGAGCAGTTCTTC. The V gene is TRBV5-1, the J gene TRBJ2-1; maybe TRBD1 (5 bases). Germline CDR1 and CDR2: SGHRS and YFSETQ. This CDR3 comprises 14 residues. Deletions cut 5 bases from V and 3 bases from J, with 12 bases between.

The J gene is TRBJ2-1, the V gene TRBV20-1; D is ambiguous. This CDR3 contains 12 residues. V lost 3 bases, J lost 7 bases, and 10 bases lay in between. Germline V gene sequence: CDR1 DFQATT, CDR2 SNEGSKA (reference sequence). CDR3 loop: CSASLLGNEQFF. DNA of the CDR3: TGCAGTGCTAGTCTCTTGGGGAATGAGCAGTTCTTC.